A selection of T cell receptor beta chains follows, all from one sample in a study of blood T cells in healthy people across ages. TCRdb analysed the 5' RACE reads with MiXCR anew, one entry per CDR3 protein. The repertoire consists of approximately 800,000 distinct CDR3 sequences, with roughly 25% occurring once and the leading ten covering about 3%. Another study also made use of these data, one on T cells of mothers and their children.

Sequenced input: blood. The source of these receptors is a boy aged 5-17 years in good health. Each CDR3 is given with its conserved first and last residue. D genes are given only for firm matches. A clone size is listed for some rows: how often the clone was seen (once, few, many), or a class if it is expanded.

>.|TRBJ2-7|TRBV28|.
TGTGCCAGCAGATCCCCGCTTCCTTCACCCTACGAGCAGTACTTC
CASRSPLPSPYEQYF
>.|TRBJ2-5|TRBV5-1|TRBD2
TGCGCCAGCAGCTTGGAATCGGGGGGGCTGAAGACCCAGTACTTC
CASSLESGGLKTQYF
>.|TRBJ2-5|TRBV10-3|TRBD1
TGTGCCATCAGTGAGTCGGGACAGGGTGGAGAGACCCAGTACTTC
CAISESGQGGETQYF
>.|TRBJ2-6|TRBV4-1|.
TGCGCCAGCAGCCAAGTAGAAGGTGCTGGGGCCAACGTCCTGACCTTC
CASSQVEGAGANVLTF
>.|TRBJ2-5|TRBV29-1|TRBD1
TGCAGCGTTGCAGGGGGCAAAGAGACCCAGTACTTC
CSVAGGKETQYF
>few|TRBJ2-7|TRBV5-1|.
TGCGCCAGCAGCTTCGATGAGGGCGAGCAGTACTTC
CASSFDEGEQYF
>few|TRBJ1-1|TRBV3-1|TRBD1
TGTGCCAGCAGCCAAGGGCAGGGGGCAGCAGCTTTCTTT
CASSQGQGAAAFF
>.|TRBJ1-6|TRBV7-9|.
TGTGCCAGCAGCCTTATCGGGGTAGGGTCACCCCTCCACTTT
CASSLIGVGSPLHF
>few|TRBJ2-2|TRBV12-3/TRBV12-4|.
TGTGCCAGCAGTTTGTCGGGGTACACCGGGGAGCTGTTTTTT
CASSLSGYTGELFF
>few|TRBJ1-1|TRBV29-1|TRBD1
TGCAGCGTCGGGACAGGGGCGTGTGAAGCTTTCTTT
CSVGTGACEAFF
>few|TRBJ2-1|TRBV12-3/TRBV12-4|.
TGTGCCAGCAGTTTTCCCACTACTAGCTCCTACAATGAGCAGTTCTTC
CASSFPTTSSYNEQFF
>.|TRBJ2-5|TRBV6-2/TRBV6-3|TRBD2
TGTGCCAGCAGTTACCCTCTGAGGCGGGGGGCCAAGGAGACCCAGTACTTC
CASSYPLRRGAKETQYF
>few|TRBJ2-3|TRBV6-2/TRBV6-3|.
TGTGCCAGCAGTTACGGTTGGCGCCGGGGGGCCCGGGCAGATACGCAGTATTTT
CASSYGWRRGARADTQYF
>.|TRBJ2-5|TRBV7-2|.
TGTGCCAGCAGCTTATTTAGCGCCGAGACCCAGTACTTC
CASSLFSAETQYF
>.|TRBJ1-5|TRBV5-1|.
TGCGCCAGCAGCTTGGCGGGACAAACCAATCAGCCCCAGCATTTT
CASSLAGQTNQPQHF
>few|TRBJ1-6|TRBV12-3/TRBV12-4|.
TGTGCCAGCAGTTTAGCGACCCTAAGATCGTCACCCCTCCACTTT
CASSLATLRSSPLHF
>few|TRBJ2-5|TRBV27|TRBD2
TGTGCCAGCAGCCATACCGGGACTAGCGTACAAGAGACCCAGTACTTC
CASSHTGTSVQETQYF
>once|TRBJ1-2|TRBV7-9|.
TGTGCCAGCACCAACCCCTCGGCGGGACCAATCTATGGCTACACCTTC
CASTNPSAGPIYGYTF
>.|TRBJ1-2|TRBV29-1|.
TGCAGCGACGGGGGGCCCTATGGCTACACCTTC
CSDGGPYGYTF
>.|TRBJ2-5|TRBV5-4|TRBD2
TGTGCCAGCGCACTAGCGGGGGAGCCCCAAGAGACCCAGTACTTC
CASALAGEPQETQYF
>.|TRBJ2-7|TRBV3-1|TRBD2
TGTGCCAGCAGCCCCCACCCAGGGACTAGCGTCGGCGAGCAGTACTTC
CASSPHPGTSVGEQYF
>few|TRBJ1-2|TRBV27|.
TGTGCCAGCCTTGGCTCTTCCGACTATGGCTACACCTTC
CASLGSSDYGYTF